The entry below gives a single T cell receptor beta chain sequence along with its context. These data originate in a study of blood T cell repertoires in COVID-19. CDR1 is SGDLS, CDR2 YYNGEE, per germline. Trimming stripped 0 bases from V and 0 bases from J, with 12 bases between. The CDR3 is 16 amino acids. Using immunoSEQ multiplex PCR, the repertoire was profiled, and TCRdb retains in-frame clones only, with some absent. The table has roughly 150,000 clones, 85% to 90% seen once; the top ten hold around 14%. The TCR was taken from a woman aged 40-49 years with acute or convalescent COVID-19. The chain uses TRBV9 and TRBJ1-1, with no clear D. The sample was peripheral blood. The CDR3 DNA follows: TGTGCCAGCAGCGTAGTCCCTCTCGGGGTGAACACTGAAGCTTTCTTT. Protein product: CASSVVPLGVNTEAFF. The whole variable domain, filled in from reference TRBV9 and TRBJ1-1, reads DSGVTQTPKHLITATGQRVTLRCSPRSGDLSVYWYQQSLDQGLQFLIQYYNGEERAKGNILERFSAQQFPDLHSELNLSSLELGDSALYFCASSVVPLGVNTEAFFGQGTRLTVV.